This TCR beta chain stems from a study of T cells in Graves' hyperthyroidism and ophthalmopathy. The CDR3 is 17 residues long. Germline V CDR1 and CDR2: LNHNV, YYDKDF (reference sequence). Trimming took 0 bases from V and 7 from J; bases not matched to a gene: 12. The source material, RNA transcripts, was used to amplify TCR beta CDR3 regions. HTBI primers drove first-round RT-PCR of the TCR CDR3. TCRdb redid the calling of the multiplex PCR reads with MiXCR, one entry per CDR3 protein. The data hold 350,000 or so distinct CDR3 sequences, with 15% to 20% observed a single time. This rearrangement joins TRBV15 to TRBJ2-3, with 8 bases identical to TRBD2. The TCR comes from a woman aged 45-60 years with Graves' hyperthyroidism. The sample comprised blood. The CDR3 is CATSRDHTSGGGNTQYF. The CDR3 DNA sequence: TGTGCCACCAGCAGAGATCACACTAGCGGAGGGGGAAATACGCAGTATTTT.